The following is a T cell receptor (beta chain) sequence with its context. Its target is not known. The sample is drawn from a study of blood T cells in healthy people across ages. Study background: In model experiments, template switching was able to capture about one barcoded beta molecule for every two T cells that were present. Broader study findings: The study found more naive CD4+ cells and higher diversity in long-lived than aged donors.

Germline V CDR1 and CDR2: DFQATT, SNEGSKA (reference sequence). The CDR3 is 12 residues long. With V trimmed by 6 bases and J by 3 bases, 2 bases remained unmatched. Combining a sample-barcoded 5' primer with a J-beta primer mix, a second PCR ran for roughly 6 to 11 cycles. In TCRdb, the 5' RACE reads were re-called with MiXCR into one record per CDR3 protein. Of fewer than 750,000 distinct CDR3 sequences in the sample, about 50% are singletons; the top ten hold roughly 14%. Sequenced material: blood. This TCR was recovered from a woman over 75 in good health. V usage is TRBV20-1 and J usage is TRBJ2-7; 10 bases are a match to TRBD2. The DNA of the CDR3 is TGCAGTGCCCGGACTAGCGGCTACGAGCAGTACTTC. Translated: CSARTSGYEQYF.